What follows are 10 T cell receptor beta chains derived from one specimen sequenced in a study of control samples from healthy donors and cancer patients. Using immunoSEQ multiplex PCR, the repertoire was profiled, and TCRdb retains in-frame clones only, with some absent. The sample yields 95,000 to 120,000 clones, almost 85% seen once. Material for sequencing was blood. These TCRs come from a young man in good health.

The chain links TRBV3-1 (or the pseudogene TRBV3-2) to TRBJ2-3, with 10 bases identical to TRBD2. Germline-derived CDR1 and CDR2 are LGHDT and YNNKEL (reference sequence). After removal of 4 bases from V and 2 bases from J, the junction contained 12 bases not matched to a gene. The CDR3 contains 18 residues. Here the CDR3 reads CASSRQGSSGGLTDTQYF. The CDR3 DNA is TGTGCCAGCAGCCGCCAGGGGTCTAGCGGGGGCCTCACAGATACGCAGTATTTT.

The J gene is TRBJ2-4, the V gene TRBV28, with D perhaps TRBD1 (6 bases). The CDR3 covers 12 residues. V lost 7 bases and J 9 bases, leaving 13 bases between the germline ends. Germline V gene lookup returns CDR1 MDHEN and CDR2 SYDVKM. The CDR3 protein is CASTQGMSIQYF. The CDR3 coding sequence is TGTGCCAGCACTCAGGGGATGAGCATTCAGTACTTC.

The V gene is TRBV9, the J gene TRBJ2-5; TRBD2 matches at 11 bases. Trimming cost V 4 bases and J 10 bases; bases outside gene matches: 12. This CDR3 comprises 15 residues. CDR1 is SGDLS, CDR2 YYNGEE, per germline. In DNA form, the CDR3 reads TGTGCCAGCAGCCCAGGGGTGACTAGCGGGACGGACCAGTACTTC. Protein: CASSPGVTSGTDQYF.

The CDR3 here is CASSLDQAEGDGYTF. CDR3 nucleotides: TGCGCCAGCAGCTTGGACCAGGCAGAAGGGGATGGCTACACCTTC. J is TRBJ1-2 and V is TRBV5-1; tentative D call: TRBD1 (5 bases). Germline V gene lookup returns CDR1 SGHRS and CDR2 YFSETQ. The CDR3 totals 15 residues. The V and J ends lost 0 bases and 6 bases respectively, with 15 bases between them.

This clone has more than one count but fewer than ten. The DNA for the CDR3 is TGTGCCAGCAGCTCTTTCAGGGAGAATGGTTCACCCCTCCACTTT. This sequence encodes CASSSFRENGSPLHF. V is TRBV7-6 and J is TRBJ1-6; weak D call: TRBD1 (5 bases). Trimming shortened V by 4 bases and J by 9 bases, and 16 bases separated the two germline ends. This CDR3 is built from 15 residues. The germline gives CDR1 SGHVS, CDR2 FNYEAQ.

The CDR3, as DNA: TGTGCCAGCAGTTACTCGTGGGCCAGGGAGAACGAGCAGTACTTC. Amino acids: CASSYSWARENEQYF. The chain has TRBV6-6 and TRBJ2-7; D tentatively reads TRBD1 or TRBD2 (5 bases each). V gave up 0 bases and J gave up 5 bases, with 14 bases separating them. The CDR3 spans 15 residues. CDR1 MNHNY and CDR2 SVGAGI come from the germline V gene (reference sequence).

The chain recombines TRBV29-1 with TRBJ1-1; 8 bases agree with TRBD1. The V gene's germline CDR1 is SQVTM and CDR2 ANQGSEA. This CDR3 is 13 amino acids long. J lost 1 base, V lost 8 bases, and 6 bases had no gene match. CDR3: CSFQGAGNTEAFF. The CDR3 coding sequence is TGCAGCTTCCAGGGGGCGGGGAACACTGAAGCTTTCTTT.

The chain employs TRBV7-9 and TRBJ2-1; D not resolved. Germline V lookup: CDR1 SEHNR, CDR2 FQNEAQ (reference sequence). CDR3 size: 16 residues. V lost 5 bases and J 1 base, leaving 15 bases between the germline ends. Here the CDR3 DNA reads TGTGCCAGCAGCATCCTTGGTAGGGTGTCCTACAATGAGCAGTTCTTC. It codes for CASSILGRVSYNEQFF. Combining the CDR3 with reference TRBV7-9 and TRBJ2-1 gives the whole variable domain DTGVSQNPRHKITKRGQNVTFRCDPISEHNRLYWYRQTLGQGPEFLTYFQNEAQLEKSRLLSDRFSAERPKGSFSTLEIQRTEQGDSAMYLCASSILGRVSYNEQFFGPGTRLTVL.

The chain couples TRBV25-1 to TRBJ1-5; the match to TRBD1 covers 9 bases. The germline CDR1 and CDR2 sequences are MGHDK and SYGVNS. The CDR3 sequence is 13 residues long. The V segment lost 6 bases and the J segment 9 bases; nucleotides outside the gene matches: 6. The CDR3 DNA sequence: TGTGCCAGCAGCCGGGACAGGGTTACGCCCCAGCATTTT. Protein sequence: CASSRDRVTPQHF.

This clone was detected once. The chain is built from TRBV29-1 and TRBJ2-5, with unresolved D. V lost 1 base, J lost 5 bases, and 11 bases lay in between. From germline, CDR1 is SQVTM and CDR2 ANQGSEA. CDR3 length: 13 amino acids. Here the CDR3 DNA reads TGCAGCGTTGAAGGTCTCGGGCGCGAGACCCAGTACTTC. Its protein product is CSVEGLGRETQYF.